One and the same sample provided the 14 T cell receptor beta chains below, sequenced in a study of identical twins (dated by TCRdb to between 2015 and 2016). Preparation of the library involved 5' RACE. Sequencing used an Illumina HiSeq 2000. The public reads were run again by TCRdb, first through fastp at Q25 and then through MiXCR, and only productive beta chains were kept. When rows share a CDR3 protein, they turn into one entry using the most common DNA and genes. The sample table shows approximately 140,000 distinct CDR3 sequences, and roughly 3.5% are seen once. In total, the top ten clones hold 7.5% to 8.5% of the sample. Sample: memory T cells sorted from blood. The sample's cell subset or site label is to be understood as: CD45RO+ enriched T cells. The origin of the receptors is a man in his late teens or twenties in good health.

This clonotype has at least ten counts. V and J are TRBV27 and TRBJ2-5; D may correspond to TRBD1 or TRBD2 (5 bases each). Germline CDR1 and CDR2: MNHEY and SMNVEV (reference sequence). The CDR3 spans 15 residues. V gave up 4 bases and J gave up 5 bases, with 17 bases separating them. The CDR3 sequence: CASSSGTHPPETQYF. In nucleotides, the CDR3 is TGTGCCAGCAGTTCGGGGACCCACCCCCCCGAGACCCAGTACTTC.

This clonotype was recorded at least ten times. This sequence joins TRBV11-2 and TRBJ1-1; no firm D call. Germline V lookup: CDR1 SGHAT, CDR2 FQNNGV. Trimming shortened V by 1 base and J by 1 base, and 10 bases separated the two germline ends. This CDR3 is 15 amino acids long. CDR3 sequence: CASSLVADSNTEAFF. The CDR3 coding sequence is TGTGCCAGCAGCTTAGTGGCAGATTCGAACACTGAAGCTTTCTTT. Combining the CDR3 with reference TRBV11-2 and TRBJ1-1 gives the whole variable domain EAGVAQSPRYKIIEKRQSVAFWCNPISGHATLYWYQQILGQGPKLLIQFQNNGVVDDSQLPKDRFSAERLKGVDSTLKIQPAKLEDSAVYLCASSLVADSNTEAFFGQGTRLTVV.

This clonotype occurred a few times. This chain connects TRBV5-1 to TRBJ2-5, with 7 bases aligning to TRBD1. The J segment lost 0 bases and the V segment lost 3 bases, leaving 8 bases of the junction unmatched. The CDR3 is 16 residues long. Germline CDR1 is SGHRS and CDR2 is YFSETQ. DNA for the CDR3: TGCGCCAGCAGCTCCGGGACAGATTGGTACCAAGAGACCCAGTACTTC. Protein: CASSSGTDWYQETQYF.

This clonotype was picked up many times. The V call is TRBV5-6, the J call TRBJ2-1, with 8 bases aligning to TRBD2. Germline lookup yields CDR1 SGHDT and CDR2 YYEEEE. CDR3 length: 15 amino acids. The junction had 9 bases not matched to a gene; V was cut back by 0 bases and J by 10 bases. DNA of the CDR3: TGTGCCAGCAGCTTGGGACTAGCGCTTTTCGGAGAGCAGTTCTTC. It encodes CASSLGLALFGEQFF.

This clonotype was recorded many times. V usage is TRBV20-1 and J usage is TRBJ2-7; TRBD2 matches at 7 bases. V shed 3 bases and J 0 bases; nucleotides not matched to a gene: 2. The germline CDR1 and CDR2 sequences are DFQATT and SNEGSKA (reference sequence). CDR3 length equals 13 residues. Written as DNA, the CDR3 is TGCAGTGCTAGCGGGAGGAACTCCTACGAGCAGTACTTC. Its protein product is CSASGRNSYEQYF.

This clonotype was recorded many times. The gene calls are TRBV21-1 and TRBJ2-7; TRBD1, the table's D call, was not compared with the DNA. TRBV21-1 is termed a pseudogene. This CDR3 has 14 amino acids. CDR3 nucleotide sequence: TGTGCCAGCAGCAAAGGGGTGGACGGGAACGAGCAGTACGTC. Its protein product is CASSKGVDGNEQYV.

At least ten counts were recorded for this clonotype. The chain carries TRBV12-3 or TRBV12-4 and TRBJ1-4; 7 bases map to TRBD1. The length of the CDR3 is 15 residues. J gave up 5 bases and V 6 bases, and 9 bases lay outside the gene matches. CDR3 nucleotide sequence: TGTGCCAGCAGCCGGACCGGGACAGTCAATGAAAAACTGTTTTTT. Amino acid sequence: CASSRTGTVNEKLFF.

This clonotype appeared many times. This chain joins TRBV20-1 and TRBJ1-4, with D perhaps matching TRBD1 (6 bases). Germline CDR1 DFQATT, CDR2 SNEGSKA (reference sequence). This CDR3 is built from 13 residues. V dropped 3 bases and J dropped 8 bases, with 13 bases sitting between them. The CDR3 protein is CSASVRGGEKLFF. The DNA for the CDR3 is TGCAGTGCTAGCGTCAGGGGAGGAGAAAAACTGTTTTTT.

This clonotype has at least ten counts. The chain is built from TRBV6-5 and TRBJ2-1, with 11 bases fitting TRBD2. Germline V gene data show CDR1 as MNHEY and CDR2 as SVGAGI. The CDR3 sequence is 15 residues long. V dropped 3 bases and J dropped 4; count of bases not matched to a gene: 2. CDR3 amino acids: CASSYLAGGYNEQFF. The CDR3 coding sequence is TGTGCCAGCAGTTATCTAGCGGGAGGATACAATGAGCAGTTCTTC.

This clonotype was found a few times. As DNA, the CDR3 is TGCAGTGCTATCAACAGGGTGGGCAATCAGCCCCAGCATTTT. This codes for CSAINRVGNQPQHF. The genes are TRBV20-1 and TRBJ1-5; perhaps TRBD1 as D (6 bases). Trimming took 4 bases from V and 2 from J, leaving 12 bases between them. The CDR3 totals 14 residues. Germline assignment: CDR1 DFQATT and CDR2 SNEGSKA (reference sequence).

The chain has TRBV30 and TRBJ2-5, with 10 bases lining up with TRBD2. The CDR3 is 16 residues long. Germline CDR1 reads GTSNPN; CDR2 reads SVGIG (reference sequence). Trimming at V came to 3 bases and at J to 5 bases, leaving 12 bases not matched to a gene. The CDR3 region is CAWRPGLASDVETQYF. CDR3 coding DNA: TGTGCCTGGAGGCCGGGACTAGCGAGTGACGTGGAGACCCAGTACTTC.

This clonotype was seen a handful of times. The chain is built from TRBV11-2 and TRBJ2-3; D is perhaps TRBD2 (6 bases). Germline V gene data show CDR1 as SGHAT and CDR2 as FQNNGV. Trimming shortened V by 5 bases and J by 4 bases, and 13 bases separated the two germline ends. CDR3 length: 14 amino acids. For the CDR3, the DNA is TGTGCCAGCAGCGCGGGACTTCGTGCAGATACGCAGTATTTT. It specifies CASSAGLRADTQYF.

This clonotype was recorded at least ten times. The CDR3 region has the DNA TGTGCCAGCAGCGAGACCCCGGGACAGGTGGGGGAGACCCAGTACTTC. Encoded protein: CASSETPGQVGETQYF. The chain links TRBV9 to TRBJ2-5; 8 nucleotides agree with TRBD1. The CDR3 length is 16 residues. V was pared by 3 bases and J by 5 bases, with 12 bases of the junction left unmatched. The germline CDR1 and CDR2 sequences are SGDLS and YYNGEE.

This clonotype has a count of ten or more. The chain has TRBV2 and TRBJ2-1; TRBD2 aligns across 9 bases. CDR1 is SNHLY and CDR2 is FYNNEI in the germline V gene. J was trimmed by 3 bases and V by 6 bases; bases with no gene match: 12. The length of the CDR3 is 17 residues. CDR3 in amino acids: CASSPLSGLALYNEQFF. As DNA, the CDR3 is TGTGCCAGCAGCCCGCTGAGCGGACTAGCGCTCTACAATGAGCAGTTCTTC.